Listed below are T cell receptor beta chains from one sample, sequenced in a study of cytomegalovirus exposure and HLA in healthy donors. Clones were read by immunoSEQ multiplex PCR, and TCRdb kept only the in-frame ones, dropping some. The table lists about 160,000 clones, approximately 80% of them singletons. The sample consisted of PBMCs. Receptors originate from a woman aged 45 to 65 in good health and CMV-seropositive. Both conserved end residues are part of each CDR3. A D gene is named only where the DNA matches it firmly. For some rows the clone size is stated as once, few or many, or as a class when expanded; others skip it.

v_call	j_call	d_call	clone_size	cdr3_aa	cdr3_nt
TRBV15	TRBJ2-5	.	.	CATSRVQGETQYF	TGTGCCACCAGCAGAGTACAGGGTGAGACCCAGTACTTC
TRBV2	TRBJ1-6	TRBD1	.	CASRDSLGPLHF	TGTGCCAGTCGGGACAGCTTGGGACCCCTCCACTTT
TRBV6-6	TRBJ2-5	.	few	CASSPTRPGETQYF	TGTGCCAGCAGTCCGACGCGCCCCGGGGAGACCCAGTACTTC
TRBV19	TRBJ1-1	.	.	CASSFGGAEAFF	TGTGCCAGTAGTTTTGGGGGGGCTGAAGCTTTCTTT
TRBV5-1	TRBJ2-7	TRBD1	.	CASRGTGGYEQYF	TGCGCCAGCAGGGGTACAGGGGGCTACGAGCAGTACTTC
TRBV25-1	TRBJ1-1	.	.	CASSGPQFSGNTEAFF	TGTGCCAGCAGTGGCCCCCAGTTTAGCGGGAACACTGAAGCTTTCTTT
TRBV6-4	TRBJ1-2	TRBD1	.	CASSDSEDRDYGYTF	TGTGCCAGCAGTGACTCTGAGGACAGGGACTATGGCTACACCTTC
TRBV27	TRBJ1-1	.	.	CASSLSPPLNTEAFF	TGTGCCAGCAGTTTATCCCCCCCTTTGAACACTGAAGCTTTCTTT
TRBV30	TRBJ2-1	TRBD2	once	CAWTSGGAGPNEQFF	TGTGCCTGGACATCCGGGGGGGCCGGTCCAAACGAGCAGTTCTTC
TRBV6-6	TRBJ1-5	TRBD1	few	CASSRQGSNQPQHF	TGTGCCAGCAGCCGACAGGGGAGCAATCAGCCCCAGCATTTT
TRBV4-1	TRBJ1-3	.	once	CASSQLPEGSGNTIYF	TGCGCCAGCAGCCAATTGCCAGAGGGCTCTGGAAACACCATATATTTT
TRBV18	TRBJ1-2	.	once	CASSPRSGGGYTF	TGTGCCAGCTCACCAAGATCGGGGGGCGGCTACACCTTC
TRBV11-2	TRBJ2-5	.	few	CASSLNRGQETQYF	TGTGCCAGCAGCTTAAACCGGGGCCAAGAGACCCAGTACTTC
TRBV5-4	TRBJ1-2	TRBD1	.	CASSLDRGRAIF	TGTGCCAGCAGCTTGGACAGGGGGCGCGCGATCTTC
TRBV10-3	TRBJ2-4	.	.	CAISESELDIQYF	TGTGCCATCAGTGAGTCTGAGTTAGACATTCAGTACTTC
TRBV7-2	TRBJ1-3	.	.	CASSFTRDSGNTIYF	TGTGCCAGCAGCTTTACGAGGGACTCTGGAAACACCATATATTTT
TRBV19	TRBJ2-1	TRBD2	.	CASSTSGRALLFF	TGTGCCAGTTCGACTAGCGGGAGGGCCCTTCTATTCTTC
TRBV18	TRBJ1-3	TRBD1	.	CASSRSSNTGAGNTIYF	TGTGCCAGCTCACGCTCCTCGAATACAGGGGCTGGAAACACCATATATTTT
TRBV27	TRBJ2-3	.	.	CASSLKGTHTDTQYF	TGTGCCAGCAGCCTAAAGGGGACTCATACAGATACGCAGTATTTT
TRBV19	TRBJ1-3	TRBD1	.	CASSTTGDQENTIYF	TGTGCCAGTAGTACAACAGGGGATCAGGAAAACACCATATATTTT
TRBV7-2	TRBJ1-5	TRBD1	.	CASTTGRSQPQHF	TGTGCCAGTACGACAGGGCGTTCTCAGCCCCAGCATTTT
TRBV20-1	TRBJ1-4	.	once	CSADAGEKLFF	TGCAGTGCTGACGCGGGTGAAAAACTGTTTTTT
TRBV7-9	TRBJ1-4	.	.	CASSSDGQVRANEKLFF	TGTGCCAGCAGCTCCGATGGGCAGGTCAGGGCTAATGAAAAACTGTTTTTT
TRBV7-9	TRBJ1-5	TRBD1	few	CSSSFGGTGRNSNQPQHF	TGTTCCAGCAGCTTCGGGGGGACAGGGAGAAATAGCAATCAGCCCCAGCATTTT
TRBV30	TRBJ2-3	TRBD2	few	CAWSVTAGTDTQYF	TGTGCCTGGAGTGTAACAGCGGGGACAGATACGCAGTATTTT
TRBV4-3	TRBJ2-1	.	.	CASSQYYREGHEQFF	TGCGCCAGCAGCCAATACTACAGGGAGGGACATGAGCAGTTCTTC
TRBV4-3	TRBJ2-5	TRBD2	.	CASSRTGTSGHQETQYF	TGCGCCAGCAGCCGCACGGGGACTAGCGGGCACCAAGAGACCCAGTACTTC
TRBV7-6	TRBJ1-1	.	.	CASSSNRDTEAFF	TGTGCCAGCAGCTCGAACAGGGACACTGAAGCTTTCTTT
TRBV18	TRBJ1-5	TRBD1	few	CASSLDRDQPQHF	TGTGCCAGCTCACTGGACAGGGACCAGCCCCAGCATTTT
TRBV4-2	TRBJ2-2	.	.	CASSQGWSVDTGELFF	TGTGCCAGCAGCCAAGGGTGGTCGGTGGACACCGGGGAGCTGTTTTTT
TRBV19	TRBJ1-5	.	.	CASSRLGGRGNQPQHF	TGTGCCAGTAGTAGGCTGGGGGGGCGGGGCAATCAGCCCCAGCATTTT
TRBV7-3	TRBJ1-3	.	.	CASSAVPSDTIYF	TGTGCCAGCAGCGCCGTCCCGTCAGACACCATATATTTT
TRBV5-8	TRBJ1-1	.	.	CASSLGTGPNTEAFF	TGTGCCAGCAGCTTGGGAACAGGGCCGAACACTGAAGCTTTCTTT